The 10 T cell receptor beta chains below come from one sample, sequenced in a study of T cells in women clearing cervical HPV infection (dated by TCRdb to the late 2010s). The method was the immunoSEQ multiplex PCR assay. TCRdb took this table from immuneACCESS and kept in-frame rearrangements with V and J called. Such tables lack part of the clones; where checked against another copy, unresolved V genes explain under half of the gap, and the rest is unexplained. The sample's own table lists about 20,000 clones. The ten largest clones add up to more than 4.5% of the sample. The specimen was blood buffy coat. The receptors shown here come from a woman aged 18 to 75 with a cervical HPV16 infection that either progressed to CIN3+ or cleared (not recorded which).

Partial CDR3 DNA: TGCAGTGCTAGGTCCGTCTCTCAGAATTCACCC. Protein sequence: CSARSVSQNSP. The full-length CDR3 reads as CSARSVSQNSPLHF. This chain links TRBV20-1 with TRBJ1-6; unclear D gene. The read falls 3 residues short of the CDR3 end, and the missing part is taken from the germline J gene. V was trimmed by 3 bases and J by 7 bases, leaving 13 bases between them. The CDR3 is 14 amino acids. Germline V gene lookup returns CDR1 DFQATT and CDR2 SNEGSKA (reference sequence).

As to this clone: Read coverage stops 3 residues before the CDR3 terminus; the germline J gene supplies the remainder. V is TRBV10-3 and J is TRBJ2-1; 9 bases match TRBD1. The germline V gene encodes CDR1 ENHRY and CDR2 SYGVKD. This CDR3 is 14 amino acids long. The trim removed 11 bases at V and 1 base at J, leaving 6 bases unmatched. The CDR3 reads CAGSGTGSYNEQFF. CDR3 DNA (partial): TGTGCCGGCTCCGGGACAGGGTCCTACAATGAG.

CDR3 DNA (partial): TGTGCCAGCAGCTTAGGAACAGGGACCTCCTACGAG. This sequence encodes CASSLGTGTSYE. The entire CDR3 is CASSLGTGTSYEQYF. V usage is TRBV7-9 and J usage is TRBJ2-7; a weak D match, TRBD1 (6 bases). The read finishes 3 residues shy of the CDR3 end, and the germline J gene is used to complete it. Trimming took 1 base from V and 0 from J, leaving 10 bases between them. The CDR3 loop spans 15 amino acids. Germline assignment: CDR1 SEHNR and CDR2 FQNEAQ (reference sequence).

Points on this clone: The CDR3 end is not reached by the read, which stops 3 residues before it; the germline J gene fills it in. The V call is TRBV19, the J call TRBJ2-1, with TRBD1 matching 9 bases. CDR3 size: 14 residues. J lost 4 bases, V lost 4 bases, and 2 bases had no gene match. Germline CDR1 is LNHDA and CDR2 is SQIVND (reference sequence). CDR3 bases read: TGTGCCAGTAGTACCGGGACAGGGTACAATGAG. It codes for CASSTGTGYNE. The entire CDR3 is CASSTGTGYNEQFF. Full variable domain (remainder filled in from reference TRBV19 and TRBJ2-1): DGGITQSPKYLFRKEGQNVTLSCEQNLNHDAMYWYRQDPGQGLRLIYYSQIVNDFQKGDIAEGYSVSREKKESFPLTVTSAQKNPTAFYLCASSTGTGYNEQFFGPGTRLTVL.

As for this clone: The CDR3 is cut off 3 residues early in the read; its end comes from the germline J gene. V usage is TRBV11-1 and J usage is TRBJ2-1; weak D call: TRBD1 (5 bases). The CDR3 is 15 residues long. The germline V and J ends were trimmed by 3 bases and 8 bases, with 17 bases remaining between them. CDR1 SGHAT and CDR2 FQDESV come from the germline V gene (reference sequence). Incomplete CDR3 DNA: TGTGCCAGCAGCTTCCCGGGCCAGGGTCGCGATGAG. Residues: CASSFPGQGRDE. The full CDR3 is CASSFPGQGRDEQFF.

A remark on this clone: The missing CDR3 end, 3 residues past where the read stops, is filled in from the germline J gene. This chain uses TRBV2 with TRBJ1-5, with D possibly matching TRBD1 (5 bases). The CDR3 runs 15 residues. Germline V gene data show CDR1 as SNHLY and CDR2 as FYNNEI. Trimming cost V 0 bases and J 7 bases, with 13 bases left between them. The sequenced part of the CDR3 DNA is TGTGCCAGCAGTGAAGCAAGTGCAGGGTGGCAGCCC. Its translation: CASSEASAGWQP. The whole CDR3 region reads CASSEASAGWQPQHF.

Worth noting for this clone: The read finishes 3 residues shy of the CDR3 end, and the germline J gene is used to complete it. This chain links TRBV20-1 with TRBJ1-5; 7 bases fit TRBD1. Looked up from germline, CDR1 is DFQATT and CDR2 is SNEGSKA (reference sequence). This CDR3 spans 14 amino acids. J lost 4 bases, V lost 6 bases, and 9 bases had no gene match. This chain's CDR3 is CSAPGTAKNQPQHF. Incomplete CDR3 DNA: TGCAGTGCCCCGGGGACAGCTAAGAATCAGCCC.

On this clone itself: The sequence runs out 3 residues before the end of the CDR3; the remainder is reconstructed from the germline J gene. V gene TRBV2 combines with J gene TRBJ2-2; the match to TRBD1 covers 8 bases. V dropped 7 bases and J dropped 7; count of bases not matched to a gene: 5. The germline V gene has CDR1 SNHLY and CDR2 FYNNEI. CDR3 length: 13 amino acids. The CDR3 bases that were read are TGTGCCAGCATCGGGGACAGGATCGGGGAG. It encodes CASIGDRIGE. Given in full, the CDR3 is CASIGDRIGELFF.

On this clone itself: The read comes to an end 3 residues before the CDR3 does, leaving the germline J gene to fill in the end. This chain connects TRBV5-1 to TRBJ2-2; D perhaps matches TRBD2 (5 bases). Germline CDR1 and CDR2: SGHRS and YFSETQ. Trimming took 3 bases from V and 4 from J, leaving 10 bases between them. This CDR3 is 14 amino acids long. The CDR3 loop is CASSSDGVTGELFF. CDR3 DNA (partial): TGCGCCAGCAGCTCCGACGGGGTCACCGGGGAG.

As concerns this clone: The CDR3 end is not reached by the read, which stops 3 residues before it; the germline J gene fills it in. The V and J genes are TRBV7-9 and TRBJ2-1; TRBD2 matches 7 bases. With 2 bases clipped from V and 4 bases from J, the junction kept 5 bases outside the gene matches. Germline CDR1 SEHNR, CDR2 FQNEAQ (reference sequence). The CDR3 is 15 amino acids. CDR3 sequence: CASSLRLADYNEQFF. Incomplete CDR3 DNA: TGTGCCAGCAGCTTAAGGCTAGCGGATTACAATGAG.